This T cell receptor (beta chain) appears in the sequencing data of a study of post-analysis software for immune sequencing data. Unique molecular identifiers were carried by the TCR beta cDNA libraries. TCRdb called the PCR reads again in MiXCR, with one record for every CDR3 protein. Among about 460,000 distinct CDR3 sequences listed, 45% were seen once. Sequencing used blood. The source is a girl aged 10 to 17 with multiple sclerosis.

The CDR3 reads CAISEVVAGKISNEQFF. CDR3 nucleotides: TGTGCCATCAGTGAGGTCGTCGCGGGCAAGATAAGCAATGAGCAGTTCTTC. This rearrangement joins TRBV10-3 to TRBJ2-1; D perhaps matches TRBD2 (5 bases). V was trimmed by 2 bases and J by 6 bases, leaving 20 bases between them. This CDR3 contains 17 residues. Germline loops: CDR1 ENHRY, CDR2 SYGVKD.